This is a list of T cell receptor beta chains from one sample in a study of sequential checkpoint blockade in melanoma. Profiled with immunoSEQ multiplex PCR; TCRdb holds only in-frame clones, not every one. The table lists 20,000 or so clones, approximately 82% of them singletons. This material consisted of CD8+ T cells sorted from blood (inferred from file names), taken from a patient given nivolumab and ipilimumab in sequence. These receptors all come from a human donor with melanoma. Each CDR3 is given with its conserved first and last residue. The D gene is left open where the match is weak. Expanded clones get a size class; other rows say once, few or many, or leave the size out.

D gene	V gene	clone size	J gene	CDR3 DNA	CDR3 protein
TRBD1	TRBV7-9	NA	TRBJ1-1	TGTGCCAGCAGCTTATACGGGACAGGCAACACTGAAGCTTTCTTT	CASSLYGTGNTEAFF
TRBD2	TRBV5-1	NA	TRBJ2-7	TGCGCCAGCAGCGTCCTAGCGGAGTCCTACGAGCAGTACTTC	CASSVLAESYEQYF
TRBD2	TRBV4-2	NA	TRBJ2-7	TGTGCCAGCAGCCAAGAGGTAGCGGGGGCAGGGAATGTGGCCGAGCAGTACTTC	CASSQEVAGAGNVAEQYF
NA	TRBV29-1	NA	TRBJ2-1	TGCAGCGCCCCAGACAGGACTCAACAGTTCTTC	CSAPDRTQQFF
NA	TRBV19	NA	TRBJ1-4	TGTGCCAGTAGTATCCGACATGCAACTAATGAAAAACTGTTTTTT	CASSIRHATNEKLFF
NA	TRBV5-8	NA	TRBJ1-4	TGTGCCAGCAGCCCGATTGCACAGGAATGGGTCCAAAACCAGTTGAAACTGTTTTTT	CASSPIAQEWVQNQLKLFF
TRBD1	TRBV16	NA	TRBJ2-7	TGTGCCAGCAGCACAACCTGGACAGGGGGTTCTTCCGAGCAGTACTTC	CASSTTWTGGSSEQYF
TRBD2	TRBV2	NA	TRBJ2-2	TGTGCCAGCAGTGACCGGGGACTAGCGGCCACCGGGGAGCTGTTTTTT	CASSDRGLAATGELFF
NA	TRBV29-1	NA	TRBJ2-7	TGCAGCGTTCCGGGAGAGTACGAGCAGTACTTC	CSVPGEYEQYF
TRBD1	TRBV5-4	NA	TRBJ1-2	TGTGCCAGCAGCTCCCCGGGACAGGGGAACTATGGCTACACCTTC	CASSSPGQGNYGYTF
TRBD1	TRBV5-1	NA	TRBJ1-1	TGCGCCAGCAGCTTGTCCGCAGGGGGACGGAATACTGAAGCTTTCTTT	CASSLSAGGRNTEAFF
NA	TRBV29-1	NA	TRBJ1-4	TGCAGCGTCATAGGACAGAATGAAAAACTGTTTTTT	CSVIGQNEKLFF
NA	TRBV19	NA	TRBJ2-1	TGTGCCAGTAGTATCCAACCGGGACAATACAATGAGCAGTTCTTC	CASSIQPGQYNEQFF
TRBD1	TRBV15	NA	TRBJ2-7	TGTGCCACCAGCGTCGATTCCGGGACAGGGTTCTACGAGCAGTACTTC	CATSVDSGTGFYEQYF
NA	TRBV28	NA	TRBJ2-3	TGTGCCAGCAGTCTTACGGGGGTCACAGATACGCAGTATTTT	CASSLTGVTDTQYF
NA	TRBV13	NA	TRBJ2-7	TGTGCCAGCAGCTTAGGGTTAATAGACTACGAGCAGTACTTC	CASSLGLIDYEQYF
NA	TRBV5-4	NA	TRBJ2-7	TGTGCCAGCAGCCCGACCGTGGGGGGTGGGGTTGACGAGCAGTACTTC	CASSPTVGGGVDEQYF
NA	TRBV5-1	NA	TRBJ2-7	TGCGCCAGCAGCTTGGGGGCAGGTTCCTACGAGCAGTACTTC	CASSLGAGSYEQYF
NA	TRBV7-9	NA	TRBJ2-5	TGTGCCAGCAGCCCCTGGGGCAAAGAAGAGACCCAGTACTTC	CASSPWGKEETQYF
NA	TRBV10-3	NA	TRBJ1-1	TGTGCCATCAGTGAGGGGGGGACTTCGAACACTGAAGCTTTCTTT	CAISEGGTSNTEAFF
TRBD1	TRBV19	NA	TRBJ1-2	TGTGCCAGTAGTAGGGGACAGATTCCCTATGGCTACACCTTC	CASSRGQIPYGYTF
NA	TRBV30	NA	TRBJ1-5	TGTGCCTGGAGTGTGGGCAGCAATCAGCCCCAGCATTTT	CAWSVGSNQPQHF
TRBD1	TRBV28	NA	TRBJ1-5	TGTGCCATCCGGGACAGGGGAATAAGCAATCAGCCCCAGCATTTT	CAIRDRGISNQPQHF
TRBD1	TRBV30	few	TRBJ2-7	TGTGCCTGGAGTACCCCCGGAAGACAGGGGGCTCACGAGCAGTACTTC	CAWSTPGRQGAHEQYF
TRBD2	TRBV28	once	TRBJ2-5	TGTGCCAGCAGCCTCCCTTGGGGAGGGACGGGGGAGACCCAGTACTTC	CASSLPWGGTGETQYF
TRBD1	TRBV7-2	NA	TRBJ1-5	TGTGCCAGCAGCTTGACAGGGGGCAATCAGCCCCAGCATTTT	CASSLTGGNQPQHF
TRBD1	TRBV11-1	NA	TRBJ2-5	TGTGCCAGCAGCTCAGTCGACAGGGGTCAAGAGACCCAGTACTTC	CASSSVDRGQETQYF
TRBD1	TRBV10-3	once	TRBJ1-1	TGTGCCATCAGTCCTACAGGGGAAGGCACTGAAGCTTTCTTT	CAISPTGEGTEAFF
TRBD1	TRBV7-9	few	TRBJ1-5	TGTGCCAGCAGCATGACAGGGGCCGGCAATCAGCCCCAGCATTTT	CASSMTGAGNQPQHF
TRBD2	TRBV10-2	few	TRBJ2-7	TGCGCCAGCAGTGAGTCTAGCGGGAGTGGATACGAGCAGTACTTC	CASSESSGSGYEQYF
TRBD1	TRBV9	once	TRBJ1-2	TGTGCCAGCAGCGTCGAGACAGGGGGAATCTATGGCTACACCTTC	CASSVETGGIYGYTF
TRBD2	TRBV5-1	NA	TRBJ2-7	TGCGCCAGCAGCTTGGCCGCAGCGGGAGGGATCTACGAGCAGTACTTC	CASSLAAAGGIYEQYF
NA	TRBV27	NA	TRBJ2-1	TGTGCCAGCAGTTTATCGGGGAGTGGCCCCTACAATGAGCAGTTCTTC	CASSLSGSGPYNEQFF
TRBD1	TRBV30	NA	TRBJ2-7	TGTGCCTGGATCGGGACAGTCCTCCACGAGCAGTACTTC	CAWIGTVLHEQYF
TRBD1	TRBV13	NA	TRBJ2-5	TGTGCCAGAACCGGGACAGGGCGGGAGACCCAGTACTTC	CARTGTGRETQYF
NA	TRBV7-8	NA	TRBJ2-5	TGTGCCAGCAGCTTAGTTCCAGGGGGGTACCAAGAGACCCAGTACTTC	CASSLVPGGYQETQYF